This TCR beta chain was sequenced in a study of cytomegalovirus exposure and HLA in healthy donors. The study's findings and limits: HLA alleles showed associations with approximately 15,000 TCR beta sequences in a later analysis, at a 0.05 false discovery rate. Usually a TCR sequence was rare, but some public TCRs were found in many donors.

PCR used 60 Vbeta primers and 13 Jbeta primers. TCRdb keeps only in-frame clones here, not all; method: immunoSEQ multiplex PCR. The data hold roughly 52,000 clones, with about 84% observed a single time. Germline V gene data show CDR1 as SGHRS and CDR2 as YFSETQ. The length of the CDR3 is 14 residues. Concerning this clone itself: Its antigen remains unidentified.

This chain joins TRBV5-1 and TRBJ2-5; TRBD2 might be the D (6 bases). The tail of the sequence fits TRBJ2-7 better, so the J call may be wrong. This receptor was taken from a female donor in good health and CMV-seronegative. The specimen sequenced was PBMCs. In nucleotides, the CDR3 is TGCGCCAGCAGCGGGAGGCTAGGGACCCACGAGCAGTACTTC. Translation: CASSGRLGTHEQYF.